This passage covers 14 T cell receptor beta chains from one sample sequenced in a study of T cell repertoires in cytomegalovirus infection. TCRdb redid the calling of the reads with MiXCR, one entry per CDR3 protein. Of 150,000 or so distinct CDR3 sequences in the sample, around 22% were seen once. Input material: PBMCs. The receptors shown here come from a human donor in good health (CMV status not recorded). Some clones in this sample may be carry-over from other donors' samples.

This clonotype occurred many times. The V gene is TRBV6-6, the J gene TRBJ1-1; D is unclear. The germline gives CDR1 MNHNY, CDR2 SVGAGI (reference sequence). V lost 0 bases to trimming and J lost 6 bases, with 14 bases between them. This CDR3 region has 15 residues. CDR3 protein: CASSYSGNQDPEAFF. CDR3 sequence (DNA): TGTGCCAGCAGTTACTCTGGGAACCAGGACCCTGAAGCTTTCTTT.

This clonotype was found many times. The rearrangement uses TRBV7-9 and TRBJ1-1, with D uncertain. CDR3 length: 14 residues. Germline values: CDR1 SEHNR, CDR2 FQNEAQ (reference sequence). The V end was cut by 1 base, the J end by 2 bases, with 8 bases between. CDR3 loop: CASSLGAVNTEAFF. As DNA, the CDR3 is TGTGCCAGCAGCTTAGGGGCCGTTAACACTGAAGCTTTCTTT.

This clonotype was recorded at least ten times. The chain has TRBV11-2 and TRBJ2-7; D possibly corresponds to TRBD2 (6 bases). Germline V gene lookup returns CDR1 SGHAT and CDR2 FQNNGV. The CDR3 extends over 16 amino acids. Trimming took 3 bases from V and 1 from J, leaving 16 bases between them. The DNA of the CDR3 is TGTGCCAGCAGCTTGGAGGAGTCCGGGACTTCCTACGAGCAGTACTTC. As protein: CASSLEESGTSYEQYF.

There are many counts of this clonotype. The rearrangement links TRBV5-4 to TRBJ2-7, with a tentative D call TRBD2 (5 bases). The CDR3 runs to 14 residues. Germline-derived CDR1 and CDR2 are SGHNT and YYREEE (reference sequence). The ends were cut back, 4 bases at V and 4 bases at J, with 15 bases in the middle. CDR3 amino acids: CASSPRTDRYEQYF. CDR3 in DNA: TGTGCCAGCAGCCCTAGGACTGATCGGTACGAGCAGTACTTC.

This chain joins TRBV15 and TRBJ1-2; 7 bases line up with TRBD1. The germline V gene encodes CDR1 LNHNV and CDR2 YYDKDF (reference sequence). This CDR3 is built from 16 residues. After removal of 3 bases from V and 8 bases from J, the junction contained 15 bases not matched to a gene. CDR3 in DNA: TGTGCCACCAGCAGGGGGCGGCCAGGGGGTGTGTGGGGCTACACCTTC. Protein product: CATSRGRPGGVWGYTF.

This clonotype was recorded many times. The CDR3 here is CASRLGPNEQFF. The CDR3 region has the DNA TGTGCCAGCAGACTCGGGCCCAATGAGCAGTTCTTC. The V gene is TRBV12-3 or TRBV12-4, the J gene TRBJ2-1; no clear D. Trimming removed 6 bases from V and 6 bases from J, with 9 bases in between. The CDR3 spans 12 residues.

This clonotype was picked up many times. The chain couples TRBV7-3 to TRBJ2-5; 8 nucleotides line up with TRBD2. The CDR3 is 16 residues long. Germline V gene data show CDR1 as SGHTA and CDR2 as FQGTGA. V was pared by 5 bases and J by 1 base, with 9 bases of the junction left unmatched. The CDR3 sequence: CASSPEAGGLQETQYF. CDR3 in DNA: TGTGCCAGCAGCCCTGAGGCGGGGGGACTCCAAGAGACCCAGTACTTC. The whole variable domain, remainder taken from reference TRBV7-3 and TRBJ2-5, is GAGVSQTPSNKVTEKGKYVELRCDPISGHTALYWYRQSLGQGPEFLIYFQGTGAADDSGLPNDRFFAVRPEGSVSTLKIQRTERGDSAVYLCASSPEAGGLQETQYFGPGTRLLVL.

This rearrangement joins TRBV19 to TRBJ2-7; D perhaps matches TRBD2 (6 bases). With 3 bases removed from V and 4 bases from J, the gap between germline ends came to 7 bases. The length of the CDR3 is 12 residues. Germline V lookup: CDR1 LNHDA, CDR2 SQIVND (reference sequence). CDR3 nucleotide sequence: TGTGCCAGTAGTATTGGGGGGTACGAGCAGTACTTC. Its translation is CASSIGGYEQYF.

This clonotype occurred a few times. The chain employs TRBV28 and TRBJ2-2; unclear D gene. The ends were cut back, 2 bases at V and 3 bases at J, with 10 bases in the middle. The CDR3 has 15 amino acids. Germline V gene data show CDR1 as MDHEN and CDR2 as SYDVKM. CDR3 loop: CASSLMRHYTGELFF. In DNA, the CDR3 is TGTGCCAGCAGTTTAATGCGGCATTACACCGGGGAGCTGTTTTTT.

Written as DNA, the CDR3 is TGTGCCAGCAGCACTCGGGTCGGGACGGGAGAAGCTTTCTTT. This encodes CASSTRVGTGEAFF. The chain joins TRBV28 to TRBJ1-1; possibly TRBD1 for D (5 bases). The germline CDR1 and CDR2 sequences are MDHEN and SYDVKM. This CDR3 is 14 amino acids long. V lost 6 bases, J lost 8 bases, and 19 bases lay in between.

The gene calls are TRBV29-1 and TRBJ2-5; possible D gene TRBD1, 6 bases. V gave up 6 bases and J gave up 0 bases, with 8 bases separating them. The CDR3 runs 12 residues. Germline V lookup: CDR1 SQVTM, CDR2 ANQGSEA. CDR3 loop: CSVGTYQETQYF. The CDR3, as DNA: TGCAGCGTAGGGACATACCAAGAGACCCAGTACTTC.

The genes are TRBV7-8 and TRBJ2-5; D is unresolved. The CDR3 spans 14 residues. The germline gives CDR1 SGHVS, CDR2 FQNEAQ. Deletions cut 5 bases from V and 2 bases from J, with 12 bases between. CDR3 sequence: CASSPSRVQETQYF. The CDR3 DNA sequence: TGTGCCAGCAGCCCTTCTCGGGTACAAGAGACCCAGTACTTC.

This clonotype appeared many times. The genes are TRBV12-3 or TRBV12-4 and TRBJ1-5; D remains ambiguous. V dropped 3 bases and J dropped 5 bases, with 11 bases sitting between them. CDR3 length: 14 residues. CDR3 nucleotide sequence: TGTGCCAGCAGTTTGTATGGGGAGCATCAGCCCCAGCATTTT. Its translation is CASSLYGEHQPQHF.

CDR3 protein: CASSQGLAANNEQFF. CDR3 DNA sequence: TGTGCCAGTAGTCAGGGACTAGCGGCAAACAATGAGCAGTTCTTC. The chain recombines TRBV19 with TRBJ2-1; 11 bases align to TRBD2. This CDR3 has 15 amino acids. Germline V lookup: CDR1 LNHDA, CDR2 SQIVND (reference sequence). The J segment lost 5 bases and the V segment lost 5 bases, leaving 5 bases of the junction unmatched.